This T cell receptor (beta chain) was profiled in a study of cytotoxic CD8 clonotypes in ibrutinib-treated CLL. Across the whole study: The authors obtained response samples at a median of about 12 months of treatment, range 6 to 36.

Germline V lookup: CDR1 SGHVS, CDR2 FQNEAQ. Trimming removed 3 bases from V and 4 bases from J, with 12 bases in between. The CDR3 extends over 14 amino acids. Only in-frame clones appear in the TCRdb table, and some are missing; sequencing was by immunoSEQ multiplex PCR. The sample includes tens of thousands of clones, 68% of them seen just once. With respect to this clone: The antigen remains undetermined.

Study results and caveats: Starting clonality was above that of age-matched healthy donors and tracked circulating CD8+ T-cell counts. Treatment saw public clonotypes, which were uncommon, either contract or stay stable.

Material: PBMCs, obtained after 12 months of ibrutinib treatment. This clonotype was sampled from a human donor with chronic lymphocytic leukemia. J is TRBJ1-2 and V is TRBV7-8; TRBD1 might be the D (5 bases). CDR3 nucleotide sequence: TGTGCCAGCAGCTTGAAAGGGACGGTCTATGGCTACACCTTC. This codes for CASSLKGTVYGYTF.